The T cell receptor (beta chain) under discussion was sequenced for a study of CD8 T cells in Susac syndrome. The CDR3 extends over 15 amino acids. V lost 3 bases and J lost 11, with 23 bases in between. CDR1 SGHVS and CDR2 FQNEAQ come from the germline V gene. Random-hexamer reverse transcription was applied to roughly 0.5 to 1 ug RNA. TCRdb reprocessed the immunoSEQ multiplex PCR reads with MiXCR, giving one entry per CDR3 protein. The sample yields 200,000 to 300,000 distinct CDR3 sequences, 90% to 96% seen once. The origin of this receptor is a human donor with Susac syndrome. The chain uses TRBV7-8 and TRBJ2-7, with D perhaps assigned TRBD1 or TRBD2 (5 bases each). Sequencing used CD4+ T cells from PBMCs. CDR3 loop: CASSFDGATAAGEYF. The CDR3 nucleotides are TGTGCCAGCAGCTTCGACGGGGCCACGGCCGCCGGGGAGTACTTC.